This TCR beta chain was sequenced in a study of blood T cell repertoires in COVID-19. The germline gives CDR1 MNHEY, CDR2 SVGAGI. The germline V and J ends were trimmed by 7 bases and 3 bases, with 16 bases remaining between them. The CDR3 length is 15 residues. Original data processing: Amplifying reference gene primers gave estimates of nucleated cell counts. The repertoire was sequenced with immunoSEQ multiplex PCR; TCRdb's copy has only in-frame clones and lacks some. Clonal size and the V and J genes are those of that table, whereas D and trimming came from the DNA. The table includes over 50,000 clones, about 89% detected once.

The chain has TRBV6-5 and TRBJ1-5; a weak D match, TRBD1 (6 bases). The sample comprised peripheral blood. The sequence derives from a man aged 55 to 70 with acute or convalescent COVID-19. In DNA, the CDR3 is TGTGCCAGCACCCCGTTAACAGGGTACAATCAGCCCCAGCATTTT. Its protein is CASTPLTGYNQPQHF.